This note documents a single T cell receptor beta chain sequence. The sample originates from a study of Ad26.COV2.S vaccination and SARS-CoV-2 variants. Overall study context: A participant enrolled in the COV1001 Ad26.COV2.S trial arm provided the sample.

The assay was immunoSEQ multiplex PCR, and TCRdb's table has in-frame clones only and misses some. The sample contains roughly 300,000 clones, 70% to 90% of which appear only once. As to treatment: 15 to 20 received Ad26.COV2.S at low or high dose, single or two shots; about 5 received placebo; per-sample allocation not given. After the first vaccine or placebo injection, samples were drawn on day 63. The CDR3 sequence is 18 residues long. V was clipped by 2 bases and J by 1 base; unmatched bases: 11. CDR1 and CDR2 from the germline V gene are SGHAT and FQNNGV. Sequenced material: peripheral blood, taken in a trial of Ad26.COV2.S vaccine versus placebo. This sequence was found in a person aged 18-60 years who received the Ad26.COV2.S COVID-19 vaccine or a placebo. The chain recombines TRBV11-2 with TRBJ2-3; 8 positions match TRBD2. The CDR3 coding sequence is TGTGCCAGCAGCTTAATTCGTAGCGGGGAAGCCGGCACAGATACGCAGTATTTT. It encodes CASSLIRSGEAGTDTQYF.